This passage covers 17 T cell receptor beta chains from one sample sequenced in a study of patients and donors after allogeneic stem cell transplantation. TCRdb fed the RT-PCR reads into MiXCR, producing one record per CDR3 protein. The repertoire holds about 72,000 distinct CDR3 sequences, with around a quarter as singletons. The sequenced sample was blood, either unsorted or a sorted T cell fraction (not recorded which). Receptors originate from a human donor who was either an allogeneic HSCT recipient or a stem cell or donor lymphocyte infusion donor (not recorded which). It is not recorded whose cells these are; they may come from a transplant donor.

V usage is TRBV4-1 and J usage is TRBJ2-1; TRBD1 might be the D (6 bases). This CDR3 is 17 amino acids long. The germline V and J ends were trimmed by 2 bases and 0 bases, with 14 bases remaining between them. From germline, CDR1 is MGHRA and CDR2 YSYEKL. CDR3 region: CASSQNSGHLSYNEQFF. CDR3 DNA sequence: TGCGCCAGCAGCCAAAATTCGGGACACCTCTCCTACAATGAGCAGTTCTTC.

This clonotype has only one observation. The chain recombines TRBV12-3 or TRBV12-4 with TRBJ2-1, with TRBD2 identical over 11 bases. This CDR3 is 15 amino acids long. After removal of 7 bases from V and 5 bases from J, the junction contained 7 bases not matched to a gene. This chain's CDR3 is CASTPEGLADNEQFF. CDR3 sequence (DNA): TGTGCCAGCACGCCGGAGGGACTAGCGGACAATGAGCAGTTCTTC.

The genes are TRBV5-1 and TRBJ1-2; D call uncertain. This CDR3 comprises 13 residues. The V end was cut by 7 bases, the J end by 4 bases, with 14 bases between. Germline loops: CDR1 SGHRS, CDR2 YFSETQ. In DNA form, the CDR3 reads TGCGCCAGCTGGGCAGGCGCGCTCTATGGCTACACCTTC. Amino acid sequence: CASWAGALYGYTF. The full variable domain, with the rest looked up from reference TRBV5-1 and TRBJ1-2, is KAGVTQTPRYLIKTRGQQVTLSCSPISGHRSVSWYQQTPGQGLQFLFEYFSETQRNKGNFPGRFSGRQFSNSRSEMNVSTLELGDSALYLCASWAGALYGYTFGSGTRLTVV.

This clonotype has more than one count but fewer than ten. The rearrangement uses TRBV5-1 and TRBJ1-2; D is unresolved. The CDR3 sequence is 15 residues long. CDR1 and CDR2 from the germline V gene are SGHRS and YFSETQ. The germline V and J ends were trimmed by 0 bases and 3 bases, with 12 bases remaining between them. CDR3 in amino acids: CASSLVLGSDYGYTF. For the CDR3, the DNA is TGCGCCAGCAGCTTGGTTTTGGGGTCCGACTATGGCTACACCTTC.

The chain carries TRBV12-3 or TRBV12-4 and TRBJ2-2; 12 bases map to TRBD2. This CDR3 region has 14 residues. Trimming at V came to 6 bases and at J to 6 bases, leaving 2 bases not matched to a gene. In DNA form, the CDR3 reads TGTGCCAGCAGGGCTAGCGGGGGGGCCGGGGAGCTGTTTTTT. This gives the protein CASRASGGAGELFF.

Only a few counts were recorded for this clonotype. The V gene is TRBV6-5, the J gene TRBJ1-1, with no clear D. V lost 2 bases to trimming and J lost 3 bases, with 13 bases between them. Germline-derived CDR1 and CDR2 are MNHEY and SVGAGI. The CDR3 loop spans 15 amino acids. The DNA of the CDR3 is TGTGCCAGCAGTTACGCGTCCAGCCCCTACACTGAAGCTTTCTTT. Amino acid sequence: CASSYASSPYTEAFF.

The V gene is TRBV6-5, the J gene TRBJ2-7; D is unclear. The CDR3 totals 17 residues. The germline V gene has CDR1 MNHEY and CDR2 SVGAGI. V was clipped by 2 bases and J by 0 bases, with 17 bases between them. CDR3 region: CASSYLTHSEISYEQYF. The CDR3 bases are TGTGCCAGCAGTTACCTGACACACTCGGAGATCTCCTACGAGCAGTACTTC.

This clonotype was seen repeatedly, ten times or more. The V call is TRBV20-1, the J call TRBJ2-2; D remains unclear. Trimming shortened V by 6 bases and J by 7 bases, and 9 bases separated the two germline ends. Germline V CDR1 and CDR2: DFQATT, SNEGSKA (reference sequence). The CDR3 consists of 11 residues. The DNA of the CDR3 is TGCAGTGCGGCCACTTTCGGGGAGCTGTTTTTT. Amino acid sequence: CSAATFGELFF.

The V gene is TRBV5-1, the J gene TRBJ1-1; possibly TRBD1 for D (6 bases). Germline V gene data show CDR1 as SGHRS and CDR2 as YFSETQ. Trimming removed 4 bases at V and 1 base at J, with 11 bases between. This CDR3 has 14 residues. The CDR3 loop reads CASSVQTGNTEAFF. The DNA of the CDR3 is TGCGCCAGCAGCGTTCAGACAGGGAACACTGAAGCTTTCTTT. The full variable domain, rest sourced from reference TRBV5-1 and TRBJ1-1, is KAGVTQTPRYLIKTRGQQVTLSCSPISGHRSVSWYQQTPGQGLQFLFEYFSETQRNKGNFPGRFSGRQFSNSRSEMNVSTLELGDSALYLCASSVQTGNTEAFFGQGTRLTVV.

The chain has TRBV6-1 and TRBJ1-5, with 8 bases aligning to TRBD1. The CDR3 is 17 residues long. Germline assignment: CDR1 MNHNS and CDR2 SASEGT. V gave up 6 bases and J gave up 0 bases; unmatched junction bases: 10. CDR3 DNA: TGTGCCAGCAGGGCTCGGACAGGGAGGCATAGCAATCAGCCCCAGCATTTT. Protein product: CASRARTGRHSNQPQHF.

The chain couples TRBV4-1 to TRBJ2-3; D gene unclear. Germline CDR1 reads MGHRA; CDR2 reads YSYEKL. The CDR3 is made up of 13 amino acids. V gave up 0 bases and J gave up 4 bases, with 5 bases separating them. CDR3 in amino acids: CASSQDVPDTQYF. Written as DNA, the CDR3 is TGCGCCAGCAGCCAAGATGTTCCAGATACGCAGTATTTT.

The genes are TRBV20-1 and TRBJ2-1; D may correspond to TRBD1 or TRBD2 (6 bases each). V lost 5 bases, J lost 2 bases, and 16 bases lay in between. The CDR3 sequence is 15 residues long. CDR1 and CDR2 from the germline V gene are DFQATT and SNEGSKA (reference sequence). CDR3 amino acids: CSAQTGGRTYNEQFF. The CDR3 nucleotides read TGCAGTGCTCAGACAGGAGGGAGAACCTACAATGAGCAGTTCTTC.

The table lists this clonotype with many counts. One junction end disagrees with the germline gene, perhaps due to a read error. The chain recombines TRBV7-2 with TRBJ1-2; D uncertain. Looked up from germline, CDR1 is SGHTA and CDR2 is FQGNSA. This CDR3 comprises 14 residues. The CDR3 here is CASTLESGLGGYTF. CDR3 sequence (DNA): TGTGCCAGCACCTTAGAGTCCGGGCTCGGCGGCTACACCTTC.

The rearrangement uses TRBV7-2 and TRBJ2-2; 9 nucleotides agree with TRBD2. The CDR3 is made up of 15 amino acids. V trimming: 5 bases; J trimming: 7 bases; junction bases outside the gene matches: 8. Per the germline V gene, CDR1 is SGHTA and CDR2 is FQGNSA. The CDR3 bases are TGTGCCAGCAGCCCCGATAGCGGGAGAAACGGGGAGCTGTTTTTT. This sequence encodes CASSPDSGRNGELFF.

The chain carries TRBV10-3 and TRBJ1-5; 9 bases are shared with TRBD1. The CDR3 is 17 residues long. Germline loops: CDR1 ENHRY, CDR2 SYGVKD. V trimming: 2 bases; J trimming: 4 bases; junction bases outside the gene matches: 9. The CDR3: CAISEPWTGDINQPQHF. The CDR3 nucleotides are TGTGCCATCAGTGAGCCGTGGACAGGGGACATTAATCAGCCCCAGCATTTT.

V and J are TRBV12-3 or TRBV12-4 and TRBJ1-1; the match to TRBD1 covers 10 bases. The V segment lost 4 bases and the J segment 10 bases; nucleotides outside the gene matches: 6. The CDR3 has 13 residues. The CDR3 DNA is TGTGCCAGCAGTTCCCGGGACAGGGGAAGAGCTTTCTTT. Translated: CASSSRDRGRAFF.

This clonotype was counted many times. V and J are TRBV4-1 and TRBJ1-3, with TRBD1 identical over 9 bases. The germline gives CDR1 MGHRA, CDR2 YSYEKL. The V segment lost 6 bases and the J segment 5 bases; nucleotides outside the gene matches: 5. The CDR3 runs to 14 residues. CDR3 coding DNA: TGCGCCAGCAGACCCACAGGGGGCAGAAACACCATATATTTT. This translates into CASRPTGGRNTIYF.